One sample yielded the 9 T cell receptor beta chains listed below, sequenced in a study of graft-versus-host responses after intestinal transplantation. No antigen is known for these receptors. The data were produced by immunoSEQ multiplex PCR, yet TCRdb's version contains in-frame clones alone and is incomplete. Of approximately 120,000 clones listed, approximately 90% are singletons. Sequencing used unstimulated CD4+ T cells sorted from spleen or lymph node cells, obtained before intestinal transplant. These receptors all come from a human donor who received an intestinal transplant.

This chain links TRBV18 with TRBJ1-4, with 10 bases fitting TRBD1. Germline lookup yields CDR1 KGHSH and CDR2 LQKENI. This CDR3 region has 15 residues. The V gene end was trimmed by 5 bases and the J gene end by 6 bases; junction bases not matched to a gene: 6. CDR3 bases: TGTGCCAGCTCATTTTCGGGGACAGGGGATGAAAAACTGTTTTTT. It codes for CASSFSGTGDEKLFF.

V is TRBV11-3 and J is TRBJ2-2; D unclear. V dropped 2 bases and J dropped 3 bases, with 7 bases sitting between them. Per germline, CDR1 SGHNT and CDR2 YENEEA. There are 14 residues in the CDR3. CDR3 protein: CASSLRSHTGELFF. DNA of the CDR3: TGTGCCAGCAGCTTAAGAAGTCACACCGGGGAGCTGTTTTTT.

This chain links TRBV6-5 with TRBJ2-2, with D possibly TRBD1 on 6 matching bases. CDR3 length equals 14 residues. Germline V gives CDR1 MNHEY, CDR2 SVGAGI. Between the trimmed V and J ends, which lost 4 bases and 6 bases, there was a span of 12 bases. CDR3: CASSFGGRPGELFF. CDR3 bases: TGTGCCAGCAGTTTTGGGGGCCGTCCCGGGGAGCTGTTTTTT.

Only a few counts were recorded for this clone. The genes are TRBV7-2 and TRBJ2-2; TRBD1 agrees at 7 bases. Germline lookup yields CDR1 SGHTA and CDR2 FQGNSA. V dropped 5 bases and J dropped 3; count of bases not matched to a gene: 6. This CDR3 has 15 residues. The CDR3 sequence is CASSRQGTHTGELFF. The CDR3 nucleotides are TGTGCCAGCAGCCGACAGGGAACCCACACCGGGGAGCTGTTTTTT. Drawing the rest from reference TRBV7-2 and TRBJ2-2, the complete variable domain is GAGVSQSPSNKVTEKGKDVELRCDPISGHTALYWYRQSLGQGLEFLIYFQGNSAPDKSGLPSDRFSAERTGGSVSTLTIQRTQQEDSAVYLCASSRQGTHTGELFFGEGSRLTVL.

A remark on this clone: Other nucleotide sequences in the sample specify the same CDR3. The J gene is TRBJ1-1, the V gene TRBV18; TRBD1 matches 8 bases. J lost 0 bases, V lost 2 bases, and 2 bases had no gene match. Germline CDR1 is KGHSH and CDR2 is LQKENI. The CDR3 totals 15 residues. CDR3 in amino acids: CASSPGQGLNTEAFF. The CDR3 region has the DNA TGTGCCAGCTCACCAGGACAGGGTTTGAACACTGAAGCTTTCTTT.

This chain joins TRBV11-3 and TRBJ1-1; weak D call: TRBD1 (5 bases). V lost 0 bases to trimming and J lost 12 bases, with 17 bases between them. The CDR3 spans 14 residues. Germline V gene lookup returns CDR1 SGHNT and CDR2 YENEEA. The CDR3 DNA sequence: TGTGCCAGCAGCTTAGATGGCGGTGTCAGGGAAACTTTCTTT. This gives the protein CASSLDGGVRETFF.

This clone was recorded a few times. The rearrangement joins TRBV19 to TRBJ2-3; 9 nucleotides agree with TRBD2. CDR3 length: 16 amino acids. Trimming removed 1 base from V and 2 bases from J; junction bases left unmatched: 4. Germline-derived CDR1 and CDR2 are LNHDA and SQIVND (reference sequence). The CDR3 region has the DNA TGTGCCAGTAGTATAGCGAGCGGGGGGTCCACAGATACGCAGTATTTT. It yields the protein CASSIASGGSTDTQYF.

The chain combines TRBV6-6 with TRBJ1-1, with D possibly being TRBD1 (6 bases). Germline V CDR1 and CDR2: MNHNY, SVGAGI (reference sequence). There are 14 residues in the CDR3. The V and J ends lost 5 bases and 4 bases respectively, with 14 bases between them. CDR3 protein: CASSPPGELTEAFF. CDR3 in DNA: TGTGCCAGCAGTCCCCCAGGGGAGCTCACTGAAGCTTTCTTT.

This chain links TRBV5-6 with TRBJ1-3, with 9 bases matching TRBD1. J lost 4 bases, V lost 4 bases, and 3 bases had no gene match. This CDR3 has 14 residues. The germline CDR1 and CDR2 sequences are SGHDT and YYEEEE. Here the CDR3 DNA reads TGTGCCAGCAGCGTAGACAGGGGGGGAAACACCATATATTTT. It yields the protein CASSVDRGGNTIYF.